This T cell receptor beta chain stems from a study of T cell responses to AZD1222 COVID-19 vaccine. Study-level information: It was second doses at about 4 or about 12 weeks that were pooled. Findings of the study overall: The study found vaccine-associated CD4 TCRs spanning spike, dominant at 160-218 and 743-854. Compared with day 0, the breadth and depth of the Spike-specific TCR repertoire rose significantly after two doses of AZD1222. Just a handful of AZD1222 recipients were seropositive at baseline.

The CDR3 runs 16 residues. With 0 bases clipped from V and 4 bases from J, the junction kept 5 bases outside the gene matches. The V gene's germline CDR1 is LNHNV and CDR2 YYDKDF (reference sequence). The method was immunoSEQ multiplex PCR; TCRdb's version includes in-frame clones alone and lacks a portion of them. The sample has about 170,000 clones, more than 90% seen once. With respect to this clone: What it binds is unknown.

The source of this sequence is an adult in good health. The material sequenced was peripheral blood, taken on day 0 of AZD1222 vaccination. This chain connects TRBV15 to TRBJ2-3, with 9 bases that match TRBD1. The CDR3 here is CATSRDLQGAADTQYF. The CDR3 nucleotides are TGTGCCACCAGCAGAGACTTACAGGGGGCCGCAGATACGCAGTATTTT.